This paragraph covers one T cell receptor beta chain sequence. PCR involved 60 Vbeta and 13 Jbeta primers. The table came from immunoSEQ multiplex PCR; TCRdb's copy has only in-frame clones and leaves some out. This sample has 130,000 or so clones; just under 80% occur once, and the top ten carry 1.5%. This sample was taken from a study of cytomegalovirus exposure and HLA in healthy donors. Trimming removed 3 bases at V and 0 bases at J, with 9 bases between. Germline-derived CDR1 and CDR2 are GTSNPN and SVGIG (reference sequence). CDR3 length: 14 residues. The source of this sequence is a woman aged 18-35 years in good health and CMV-seronegative. This chain uses TRBV30 with TRBJ1-3; no reliable D call. The material sequenced was PBMCs. The CDR3 DNA reads as TGTGCCTGGAGCGCGGGAACCTCTGGAAACACCATATATTTT. Its translation: CAWSAGTSGNTIYF.